This record looks at one T cell receptor (beta chain) sequence and its context. Its binding antigen is unknown. No per-base quality is available; no much larger clone lies one base away. V drops 5 bases and J drops 5 bases, leaving 10 bases in between. The cysteine opens and the phenylalanine closes a CDR3 of 13 amino acids. Of all the DNA, just the CDR3 is kept, 39 bases in frame from base 1. As encoded in the germline V gene, CDR1 is SGHVS while CDR2 is FNYEAQ. In the paper's terms, the treatment or condition label means: in vitro stimulation with specific CMV peptide epitopes to enrich CMV-specific T cells. The data were produced on an Illumina HiSeq 1500. The public reads were run again by TCRdb, first through fastp at Q25 and then through MiXCR, and only productive beta chains were kept. Every distinct CDR3 protein forms one entry, paired with its most common genes and DNA. The sample includes 80,000 to 95,000 distinct CDR3 sequences, with approximately 32% observed a single time. Together, the top ten hold roughly 70% of the sample.

The entry originates in a study of T cell repertoires in cytomegalovirus infection (dated by TCRdb to between 2019 and 2020). With regard to the full study: Recently identified HLA-C-restricted CMV epitopes, whose presentation resists viral immunomodulation, were targeted by peptide stimulations together with well-studied HLA-B-restricted epitopes. Donor HLA type was relevant to the analysis, as public TCR beta signatures indicated carriage of CMV infection together with the matching HLA type.

On the study overall, not on this receptor specifically: Cumulative frequency of public TCR beta family members discriminated carriers of CMV infection plus the relevant HLA type in this cohort and an independent approximately 340-donor cohort. In the ex vivo response, HLA-C-restricted CMV-specific TCR beta clonotypes were dominant, and in two of eight donors the single most frequent clonotype came from this HLA-C-restricted group.

The TCR originated in a human donor in good health (CMV status not recorded). Some clones in this sample may be carry-over from other donors' samples. The source material was CD8+ T cells from cultured PBMCs, sampled from culture after CMV antigen stimulation. The chain was built from TRBV7-6 and TRBJ2-1; TRBD2 could be the D gene, as 5 bases match. The CDR3 reads as follows: CASSPSGHNEQFF. The bases read TGTGCCAGCAGCCCCAGCGGTCACAATGAGCAGTTCTTC. This CDR3, with the reference TRBV7-6 and TRBJ2-1 proteins standing in past its ends, gives the full variable domain GAGVSQSPRYKVTKRGQDVALRCDPISGHVSLYWYRQALGQGPEFLTYFNYEAQQDKSGLPNDRFSAERPEGSISTLTIQRTEQRDSAMYRCASSPSGHNEQFFGPGTRLTVL.